This is a list of T cell receptor beta chains from one sample in a study of post-analysis software for immune sequencing data. TCRdb redid the calling of the PCR reads with MiXCR, one entry per CDR3 protein. Of about 540,000 distinct CDR3 sequences listed, less than 40% were seen once; the top ten hold around 6.1%. Sequencing was done on a sample of blood. The receptors were gathered from a girl aged 2 to 17 with multiple sclerosis. CDR3s include the opening cysteine and the closing phenylalanine or tryptophan.

TRBV20-1	TRBJ2-3	CSAREALSDTQYF
TRBV20-1	TRBJ2-7	CSARGVTETYEQYF
TRBV29-1	TRBJ1-2	CSVYRGFNGYTF
TRBV20-1	TRBJ1-6	CSATGGASPLHF
TRBV5-1	TRBJ1-2	CASSLDTGGGYTF
TRBV18	TRBJ2-7	CASSQAGSSYEQYF
TRBV10-3	TRBJ2-3	CATRLAGGADTQYF
TRBV5-6	TRBJ2-1	CASSRRTIVPYNEQFF
TRBV12-3/TRBV12-4	TRBJ2-1	CASSSPGTAYNEQFF
TRBV20-1	TRBJ2-3	CSARPNTDTQYF
TRBV12-3/TRBV12-4	TRBJ2-5	CASSLGTGGKWETQYF
TRBV20-1	TRBJ1-2	CSATTGQNYGYTF
TRBV2	NA	CASSGGRAEETQYF
TRBV3-1	TRBJ2-3	CASSPQRGSSTDTQYF
TRBV3-1	TRBJ2-3	CASRPSGWGTQYF
TRBV6-5	TRBJ1-2	CASSRTVANYGYTF
TRBV10-3	TRBJ2-1	CAISEFSADNEQFF
TRBV6-6	TRBJ1-2	CASMKTGQHYGYTF
TRBV12-3/TRBV12-4	TRBJ2-4	CASSSPEGQYSLRGKNIQYF
TRBV5-1	TRBJ2-1	CASRGASYNEQFF
TRBV6-4	TRBJ2-3	CASSSVSGGATQYF
TRBV3-1	TRBJ2-5	CASSPQSWETQYF
TRBV2	TRBJ2-2	CASKDRQTGELFF
TRBV7-2	TRBJ1-4	CASSLVRSGWGTNEKLFF
TRBV20-1	TRBJ1-2	CSAVSPGEAYGYTF
TRBV6-6	TRBJ2-5	CASSVGGSGAGKTQYF
TRBV6-1	TRBJ1-1	CASSEARIVEAFF
TRBV20-1	TRBJ1-2	CSARDREWDYGYTF
TRBV27	TRBJ1-6	CASSLSMESSYNSPLHF
TRBV3-1	TRBJ2-7	CASSPLSAGGLDEQYF
TRBV5-1	TRBJ1-1	CASRLRQGDTEAFF
TRBV5-1	TRBJ2-5	CASSLSGQETQYF
TRBV7-9	TRBJ1-2	CASSLAGTGNYGYTF
TRBV24-1	TRBJ2-1	CATSDLPAGTGVREQFF
TRBV18	TRBJ2-1	CTSSPYVPKNNEQFF
TRBV12-3/TRBV12-4	TRBJ2-7	CASCGGARWYEQYF
TRBV12-3/TRBV12-4	TRBJ2-1	CATVEILGNEQFF
TRBV6-5	TRBJ1-5	CASSRRQGNQPQHF
TRBV29-1	TRBJ2-5	CSVIGTAETQYF
TRBV19	TRBJ1-5	CASSIQYQPQHF
TRBV18	TRBJ1-5	CASSGIGGGNQPQHF
TRBV5-1	TRBJ2-3	CASSLGGPTDTQYF
TRBV10-1	TRBJ1-4	CASSPGQGGLANEKLFF
TRBV29-1	TRBJ1-5	CSVDFPGGYQPQHF
TRBV7-8	TRBJ2-1	CASSSGGAREQFF
TRBV20-1	TRBJ2-7	CSASVSPYEQYF
TRBV12-3/TRBV12-4	TRBJ2-7	CASGTGRDYEQYF
TRBV24-1	TRBJ2-1	CATSDLVTGQFF
TRBV5-6	TRBJ1-4	CASSTGQPNEKLFF
TRBV7-8	TRBJ1-4	CASSTYRDGKLFF
TRBV10-1	NA	CASRETTLLRREQYF